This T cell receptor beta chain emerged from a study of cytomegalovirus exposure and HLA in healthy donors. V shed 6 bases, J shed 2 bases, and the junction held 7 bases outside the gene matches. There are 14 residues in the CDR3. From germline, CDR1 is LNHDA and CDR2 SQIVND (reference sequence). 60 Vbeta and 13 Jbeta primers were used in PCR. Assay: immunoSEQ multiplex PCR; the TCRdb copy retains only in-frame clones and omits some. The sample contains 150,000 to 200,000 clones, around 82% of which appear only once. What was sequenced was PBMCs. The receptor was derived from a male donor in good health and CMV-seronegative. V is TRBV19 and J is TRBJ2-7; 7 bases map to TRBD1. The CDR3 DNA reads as TGTGCCAGTAGCAATCCGGGACAGCCCTACGAGCAGTACTTC. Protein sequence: CASSNPGQPYEQYF.